These 20 T cell receptor beta chains came from one sample sequenced in a study of blood T cell repertoires in COVID-19 (dated by TCRdb to 2018 to 2020). The library was made by the immunoSEQ multiplex PCR assay. Sourced from immuneACCESS, this table was stored by TCRdb with only in-frame sequences that have V and J called. A share of the clones is absent; for the studies checked, an unresolved V gene accounts for under half, and the remainder has no known explanation. This sample lists almost 85,000 clones; around 82% were detected once. The ten largest make up 30% to 45% of the sample. The sample was peripheral blood. These receptor sequences come from a man older than 75 with active or convalescent COVID-19.

V usage is TRBV5-1 and J usage is TRBJ2-2, with 8 bases matching TRBD1. V lost 4 bases to trimming and J lost 0 bases; unmatched junction nucleotides: 2. CDR1 SGHRS and CDR2 YFSETQ come from the germline V gene. The CDR3 sequence is 15 residues long. The DNA of the CDR3 is TGCGCCAGCAGCGAACAGGGGGCGAACACCGGGGAGCTGTTTTTT. Its translation is CASSEQGANTGELFF.

CDR3 bases: TGCGCCAGCAGCACGACAGGGAACCAAGAGACCCAGTACTTC. Its protein product is CASSTTGNQETQYF. The V gene is TRBV5-1, the J gene TRBJ2-5; 7 nucleotides align to TRBD1. Germline assignment: CDR1 SGHRS and CDR2 YFSETQ. V trimming: 4 bases; J trimming: 0 bases; junction bases outside the gene matches: 3. The length of the CDR3 is 14 residues.

This clone was picked up a small number of times. The chain couples TRBV28 to TRBJ1-3; weak D call: TRBD1 (5 bases). The germline V and J ends were trimmed by 6 bases and 7 bases, with 13 bases remaining between them. Germline V gene lookup returns CDR1 MDHEN and CDR2 SYDVKM. The length of the CDR3 is 13 residues. The chain's CDR3 is CASSPIGGNTIYF. The CDR3 DNA follows: TGTGCCAGCAGCCCTATTGGGGGGAACACCATATATTTT. Full variable domain (remainder filled in from reference TRBV28 and TRBJ1-3): DVKVTQSSRYLVKRTGEKVFLECVQDMDHENMFWYRQDPGLGLRLIYFSYDVKMKEKGDIPEGYSVSREKKERFSLILESASTNQTSMYLCASSPIGGNTIYFGEGSWLTVV.

The J gene is TRBJ1-1, the V gene TRBV6-5, with D unclear. Trimming removed 3 bases at V and 0 bases at J, with 11 bases between. Germline V CDR1 and CDR2: MNHEY, SVGAGI. The CDR3 has 15 amino acids. DNA for the CDR3: TGTGCCAGCAGTTATAGTCTTTTGATGAACACTGAAGCTTTCTTT. Translation gives CASSYSLLMNTEAFF.

Many counts were recorded for this clone. This rearrangement joins TRBV18 to TRBJ1-1, with D possibly being TRBD1 (5 bases). Per the germline V gene, CDR1 is KGHSH and CDR2 is LQKENI. V lost 2 bases, J lost 3 bases, and 13 bases lay in between. There are 15 residues in the CDR3. The CDR3 nucleotides are TGTGCCAGCTCACCAGGGGGGGATTTTTACACTGAAGCTTTCTTT. This codes for CASSPGGDFYTEAFF.

The chain recombines TRBV19 with TRBJ1-1, with 9 bases that match TRBD1. With V trimmed by 1 base and J by 6 bases, 9 bases remained unmatched. This CDR3 is 16 amino acids long. Germline CDR1 reads LNHDA; CDR2 reads SQIVND (reference sequence). The CDR3 sequence is CASSIGRPGQGSEAFF. The DNA for the CDR3 is TGTGCCAGTAGTATAGGCCGACCGGGACAGGGTTCTGAAGCTTTCTTT. Full variable domain (missing parts from reference TRBV19 and TRBJ1-1): DGGITQSPKYLFRKEGQNVTLSCEQNLNHDAMYWYRQDPGQGLRLIYYSQIVNDFQKGDIAEGYSVSREKKESFPLTVTSAQKNPTAFYLCASSIGRPGQGSEAFFGQGTRLTVV.

The chain carries TRBV29-1 and TRBJ2-7; no clear D. Germline V gene data show CDR1 as SQVTM and CDR2 as ANQGSEA. The CDR3 sequence is 13 residues long. The V gene lost 4 bases and the J gene lost 5 bases, with 15 bases spanning the gap. CDR3 DNA sequence: TGCAGCGTTGGCTTCCTTACCACGGACGAGCAGTACTTC. Its translation is CSVGFLTTDEQYF.

V is TRBV3-1 (or the pseudogene TRBV3-2) and J is TRBJ2-7, with D tentatively TRBD1 (7 bases). The CDR3 is made up of 15 amino acids. Trimming took off 4 bases at V and 2 bases at J, with 15 bases between the two ends. Per the germline V gene, CDR1 is LGHDT and CDR2 is YNNKEL (reference sequence). The CDR3 DNA sequence: TGTGCCAGCAGCCCCCCAGGGGGGTCCGCCTACGAGCAGTACTTC. Its translation is CASSPPGGSAYEQYF.

This chain links TRBV6-5 with TRBJ1-2, with 7 bases that match TRBD1. Germline CDR1 MNHEY, CDR2 SVGAGI. The CDR3 runs to 13 residues. V shed 6 bases, J shed 3 bases, and the junction held 4 bases outside the gene matches. The CDR3 spells CASRGTAYYGYTF. The CDR3 bases are TGTGCCAGCAGGGGGACAGCCTACTATGGCTACACCTTC.

This sequence joins TRBV6-5 and TRBJ2-7, with 9 bases that match TRBD1. Per the germline V gene, CDR1 is MNHEY and CDR2 is SVGAGI. This CDR3 spans 14 amino acids. Trimming at V came to 6 bases and at J to 7 bases, leaving 10 bases not matched to a gene. The CDR3 region has the DNA TGTGCCAGCAGACAACCGGGACAGGGATTAGAGCAGTACTTC. Amino acid sequence: CASRQPGQGLEQYF.

This sequence joins TRBV12-5 and TRBJ2-7; 10 nucleotides line up with TRBD1. With 5 bases clipped from V and 5 bases from J, the junction kept 9 bases outside the gene matches. Looked up from germline, CDR1 is LGHNT and CDR2 is FRNRAP. This CDR3 spans 15 amino acids. Here the CDR3 DNA reads TGTGCTAGTGGTGCCTCGCCGGGACAGGGGAACGAGCAGTACTTC. Translation gives CASGASPGQGNEQYF.

The chain carries TRBV2 and TRBJ1-1; maybe TRBD1 (6 bases). Trimming pared 8 bases from V and 2 bases from J, leaving 15 bases between. Germline CDR1 is SNHLY and CDR2 is FYNNEI. The CDR3 runs 14 residues. In DNA form, the CDR3 reads TGTGCCAGCGTGATTTACAGGGAAAACACTGAAGCTTTCTTT. It encodes CASVIYRENTEAFF. The full variable domain, its missing parts supplied by reference TRBV2 and TRBJ1-1, is EPEVTQTPSHQVTQMGQEVILRCVPISNHLYFYWYRQILGQKVEFLVSFYNNEISEKSEIFDDQFSVERPDGSNFTLKIRSTKLEDSAMYFCASVIYRENTEAFFGQGTRLTVV.

The V call is TRBV5-1, the J call TRBJ2-2; D is unresolved. CDR1 is SGHRS and CDR2 is YFSETQ in the germline V gene. The CDR3 runs to 15 residues. The V end lost 0 bases, the J end lost 0 bases, and 6 bases lay between the germline ends. The CDR3 loop reads CASSLGPSNTGELFF. The DNA for the CDR3 is TGCGCCAGCAGCTTGGGGCCCTCGAACACCGGGGAGCTGTTTTTT. Full variable domain (missing parts from reference TRBV5-1 and TRBJ2-2): KAGVTQTPRYLIKTRGQQVTLSCSPISGHRSVSWYQQTPGQGLQFLFEYFSETQRNKGNFPGRFSGRQFSNSRSEMNVSTLELGDSALYLCASSLGPSNTGELFFGEGSRLTVL.

This clone has a handful of counts. V usage is TRBV4-1 and J usage is TRBJ1-2; tentative D call: TRBD1 (5 bases). Germline CDR1 and CDR2: MGHRA and YSYEKL. Between the trimmed V and J ends, which lost 1 base and 2 bases, there was a span of 11 bases. The CDR3 is 15 residues long. The CDR3 coding sequence is TGCGCCAGCAGCCAAGGTTCGGCAGGGAACTATGGCTACACCTTC. This encodes CASSQGSAGNYGYTF.

The chain links TRBV7-8 to TRBJ1-5; 7 positions agree with TRBD1. With 2 bases clipped from V and 1 base from J, the junction kept 14 bases outside the gene matches. CDR3 length equals 19 residues. Per the germline V gene, CDR1 is SGHVS and CDR2 is FQNEAQ. Here the CDR3 reads CASSLKGAGGLWSNQPQHF. As DNA, the CDR3 is TGTGCCAGCAGCTTAAAAGGGGCAGGGGGGCTGTGGAGCAATCAGCCCCAGCATTTT.

This clone was detected many times. The gene calls are TRBV6-5 and TRBJ1-1, with D maybe TRBD1 (5 bases). CDR1 and CDR2 (germline): MNHEY, SVGAGI. The V end was cut by 2 bases, the J end by 5 bases, with 15 bases between. The length of the CDR3 is 15 residues. The CDR3 nucleotides read TGTGCCAGCAGTTACAACGAGGGGAGGAGGACTGAAGCTTTCTTT. It codes for CASSYNEGRRTEAFF.

The chain combines TRBV27 with TRBJ1-1; D remains unclear. The CDR3 length is 13 residues. V was clipped by 1 base and J by 4 bases, with 7 bases between them. Germline V gene sequence: CDR1 MNHEY, CDR2 SMNVEV (reference sequence). This CDR3 reads CASSLFGSTEAFF. The CDR3 DNA sequence: TGTGCCAGCAGTTTATTTGGGAGCACTGAAGCTTTCTTT.

This CDR3 is CASSQVGLADNEQFF. The CDR3 nucleotides read TGTGCCAGCAGCCAAGTCGGGCTAGCGGACAATGAGCAGTTCTTC. The chain carries TRBV3-1 (or the pseudogene TRBV3-2) and TRBJ2-1, with 7 bases matching TRBD2. Germline V CDR1 and CDR2: LGHDT, YNNKEL (reference sequence). V lost 1 base to trimming and J lost 5 bases; unmatched junction nucleotides: 5. This CDR3 spans 15 amino acids.

The rearrangement joins TRBV18 to TRBJ2-2; TRBD2 matches at 12 bases. CDR1 and CDR2 from the germline V gene are KGHSH and LQKENI. V shed 2 bases and J 8 bases; nucleotides not matched to a gene: 9. CDR3 length equals 17 residues. The CDR3 reads CASSPTTSGRTGGELFF. The DNA of the CDR3 is TGTGCCAGCTCACCAACGACTAGCGGGAGAACAGGAGGGGAGCTGTTTTTT. Variable domain in full (rest from reference TRBV18 and TRBJ2-2): NAGVMQNPRHLVRRRGQEARLRCSPMKGHSHVYWYRQLPEEGLKFMVYLQKENIIDESGMPKERFSAEFPKEGPSILRIQQVVRGDSAAYFCASSPTTSGRTGGELFFGEGSRLTVL.

The rearrangement links TRBV2 to TRBJ2-5; 12 bases align to TRBD2. The germline gives CDR1 SNHLY, CDR2 FYNNEI. The ends lost 7 bases at V and 4 bases at J; junction bases unmatched: 7. CDR3 length: 15 residues. CDR3 sequence (DNA): TGTGCCAGCACCCTGACTAGCGGGGGAGGAGAGACCCAGTACTTC. It encodes CASTLTSGGGETQYF.